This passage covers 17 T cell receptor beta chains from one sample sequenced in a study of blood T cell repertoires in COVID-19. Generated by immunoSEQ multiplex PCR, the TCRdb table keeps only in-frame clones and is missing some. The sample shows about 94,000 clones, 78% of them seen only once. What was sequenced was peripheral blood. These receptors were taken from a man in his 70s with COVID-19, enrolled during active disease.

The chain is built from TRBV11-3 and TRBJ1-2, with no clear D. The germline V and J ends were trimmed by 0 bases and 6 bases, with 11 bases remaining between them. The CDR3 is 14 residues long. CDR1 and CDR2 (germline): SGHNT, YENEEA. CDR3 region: CASSLDGSGNGYTF. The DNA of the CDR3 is TGTGCCAGCAGCTTAGATGGCTCGGGGAATGGCTACACCTTC. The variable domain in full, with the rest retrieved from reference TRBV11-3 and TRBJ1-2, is EAGVVQSPRYKIIEKKQPVAFWCNPISGHNTLYWYLQNLGQGPELLIRYENEEAVDDSQLPKDRFSAERLKGVDSTLKIQPAELGDSAVYLCASSLDGSGNGYTFGSGTRLTVV.

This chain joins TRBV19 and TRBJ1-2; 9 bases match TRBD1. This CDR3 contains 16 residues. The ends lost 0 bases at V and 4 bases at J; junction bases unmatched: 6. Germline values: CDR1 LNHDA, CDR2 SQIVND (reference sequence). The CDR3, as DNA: TGTGCCAGTAGTATAGATTTTACAGGGGGCTCCTATGGCTACACCTTC. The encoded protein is CASSIDFTGGSYGYTF.

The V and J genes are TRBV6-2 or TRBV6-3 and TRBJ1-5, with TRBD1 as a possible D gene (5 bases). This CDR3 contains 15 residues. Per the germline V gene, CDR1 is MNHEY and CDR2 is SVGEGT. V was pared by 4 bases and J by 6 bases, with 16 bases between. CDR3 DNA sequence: TGTGCCAGCAGTTTCGGAGTTGGGGCTAGTCAGCCCCAGCATTTT. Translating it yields CASSFGVGASQPQHF.

The CDR3: CASSPWAGGTLETQYF. DNA for the CDR3: TGTGCCAGCTCACCATGGGCGGGAGGGACCTTGGAGACCCAGTACTTC. This rearrangement joins TRBV18 to TRBJ2-5, with 9 bases identical to TRBD2. Germline V lookup: CDR1 KGHSH, CDR2 LQKENI. This CDR3 contains 16 residues. V lost 2 bases, J lost 5 bases, and 9 bases stayed unmatched.

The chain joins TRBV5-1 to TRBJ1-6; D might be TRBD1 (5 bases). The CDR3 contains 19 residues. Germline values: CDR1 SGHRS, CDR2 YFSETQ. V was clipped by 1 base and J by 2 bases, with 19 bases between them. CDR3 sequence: CASSLRGGRGFTYNSPLHF. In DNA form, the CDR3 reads TGCGCCAGCAGCTTGCGCGGGGGAAGAGGCTTCACCTATAATTCACCCCTCCACTTT.

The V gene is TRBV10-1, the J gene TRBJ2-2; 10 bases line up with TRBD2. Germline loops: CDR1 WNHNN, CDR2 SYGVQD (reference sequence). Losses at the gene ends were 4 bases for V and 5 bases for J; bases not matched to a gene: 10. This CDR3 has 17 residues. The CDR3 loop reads CASSGISSGSGTGELFF. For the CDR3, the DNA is TGCGCCAGCAGTGGTATCTCTAGCGGGAGTGGGACCGGGGAGCTGTTTTTT.

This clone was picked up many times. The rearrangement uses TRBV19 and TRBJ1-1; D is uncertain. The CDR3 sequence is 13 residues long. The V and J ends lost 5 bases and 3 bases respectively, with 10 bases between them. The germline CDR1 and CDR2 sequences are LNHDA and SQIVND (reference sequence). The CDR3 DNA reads TGTGCCAGTAGTCTGAACGGGTACACTGAAGCTTTCTTT. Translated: CASSLNGYTEAFF.

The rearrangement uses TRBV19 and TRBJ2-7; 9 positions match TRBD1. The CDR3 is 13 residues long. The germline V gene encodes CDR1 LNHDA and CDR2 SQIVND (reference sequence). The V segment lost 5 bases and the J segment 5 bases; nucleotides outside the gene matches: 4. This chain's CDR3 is CASSLDRGNEQYF. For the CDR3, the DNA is TGTGCCAGTAGTCTGGACAGGGGCAACGAGCAGTACTTC.

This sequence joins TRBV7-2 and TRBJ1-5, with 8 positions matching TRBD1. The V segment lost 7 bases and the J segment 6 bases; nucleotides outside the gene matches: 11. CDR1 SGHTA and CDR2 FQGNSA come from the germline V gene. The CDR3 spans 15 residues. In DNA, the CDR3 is TGTGCCAGCACTCCTTCTGGGCAGGGGGCTCAGCCCCAGCATTTT. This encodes CASTPSGQGAQPQHF.

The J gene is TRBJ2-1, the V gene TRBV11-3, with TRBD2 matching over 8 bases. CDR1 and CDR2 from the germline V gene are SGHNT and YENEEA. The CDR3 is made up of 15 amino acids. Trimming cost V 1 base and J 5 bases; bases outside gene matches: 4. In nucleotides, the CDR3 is TGTGCCAGCAGCTTAGTCGCGGGGGGCAACAATGAGCAGTTCTTC. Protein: CASSLVAGGNNEQFF.

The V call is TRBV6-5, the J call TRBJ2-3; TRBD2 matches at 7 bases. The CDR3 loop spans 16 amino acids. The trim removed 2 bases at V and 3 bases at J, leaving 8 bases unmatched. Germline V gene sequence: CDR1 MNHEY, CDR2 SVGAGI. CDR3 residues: CASSYLGSGGTDTQYF. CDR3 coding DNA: TGTGCCAGCAGTTACCTAGGTTCGGGGGGAACAGATACGCAGTATTTT.

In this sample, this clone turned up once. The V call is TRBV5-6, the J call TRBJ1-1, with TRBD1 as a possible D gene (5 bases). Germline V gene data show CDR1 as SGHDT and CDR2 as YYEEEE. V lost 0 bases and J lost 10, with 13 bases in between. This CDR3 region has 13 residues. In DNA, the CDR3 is TGTGCCAGCAGCTTGGCTGGGGGGTTGAGAGCTTTCTTT. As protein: CASSLAGGLRAFF.

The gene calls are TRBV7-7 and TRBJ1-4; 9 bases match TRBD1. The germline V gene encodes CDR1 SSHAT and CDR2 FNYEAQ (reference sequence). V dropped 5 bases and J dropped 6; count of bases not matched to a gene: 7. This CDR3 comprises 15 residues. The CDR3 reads CASSPWTGVDEKLFF. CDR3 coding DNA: TGTGCCAGCAGCCCCTGGACAGGGGTGGATGAAAAACTGTTTTTT.

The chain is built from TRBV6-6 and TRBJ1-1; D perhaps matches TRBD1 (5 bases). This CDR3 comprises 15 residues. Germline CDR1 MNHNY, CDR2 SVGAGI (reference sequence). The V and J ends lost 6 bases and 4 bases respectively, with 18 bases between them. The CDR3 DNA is TGTGCCAGCAGCCCCCGGGCGGGGCAGGGCACTGAAGCTTTCTTT. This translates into CASSPRAGQGTEAFF.

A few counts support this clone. CDR3 nucleotide sequence: TGCGCCAGCAGCCCGGGTGCGGGAGTTACCTACAATGAGCAGTTCTTC. This gives the protein CASSPGAGVTYNEQFF. V usage is TRBV4-1 and J usage is TRBJ2-1; 7 nucleotides match TRBD2. With V trimmed by 4 bases and J by 2 bases, 8 bases remained unmatched. This CDR3 spans 16 amino acids. Germline lookup yields CDR1 MGHRA and CDR2 YSYEKL.

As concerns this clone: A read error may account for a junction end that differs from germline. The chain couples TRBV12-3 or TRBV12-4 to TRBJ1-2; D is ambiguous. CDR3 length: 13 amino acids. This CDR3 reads CASSLAREAGYTF. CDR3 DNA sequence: TGTGCCAGCAGTCTAGCGAGGGAGGCTGGCTACACCTTC.

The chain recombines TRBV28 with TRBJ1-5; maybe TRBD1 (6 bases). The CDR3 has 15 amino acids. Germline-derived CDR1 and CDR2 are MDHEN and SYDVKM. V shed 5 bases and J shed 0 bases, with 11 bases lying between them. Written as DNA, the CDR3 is TGTGCCAGCAGTAACCAGGGGAATAGCAATCAGCCCCAGCATTTT. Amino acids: CASSNQGNSNQPQHF.